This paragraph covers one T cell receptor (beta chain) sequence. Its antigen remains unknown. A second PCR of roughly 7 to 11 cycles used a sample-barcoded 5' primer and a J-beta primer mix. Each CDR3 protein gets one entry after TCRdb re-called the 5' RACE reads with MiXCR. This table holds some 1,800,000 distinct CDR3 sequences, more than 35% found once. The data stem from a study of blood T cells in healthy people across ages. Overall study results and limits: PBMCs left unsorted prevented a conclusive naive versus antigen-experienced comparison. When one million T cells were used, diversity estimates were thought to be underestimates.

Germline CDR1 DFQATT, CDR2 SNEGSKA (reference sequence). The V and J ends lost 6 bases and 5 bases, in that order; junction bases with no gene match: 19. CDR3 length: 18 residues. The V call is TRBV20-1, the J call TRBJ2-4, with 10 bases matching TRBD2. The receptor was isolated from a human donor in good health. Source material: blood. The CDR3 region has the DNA TGCAGTGCCATAAGCGGGGGGGCCGATTTTCGGGGTGAAAACATTCAGTACTTC. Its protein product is CSAISGGADFRGENIQYF.